These T cell receptor beta chains were read from a single sample in a study of molecular identifiers for immune sequencing clone quantification. TCRdb itself ran the PCR reads through MiXCR, one entry per CDR3 protein. The profile shows roughly 90,000 distinct CDR3 sequences, roughly 20% of them singletons. The sequencing input was naive CD8+ T cells from blood, with Jurkat cell RNA spiked in. The receptor source for this set is a human donor in good health. Some libraries in this study had Jurkat cell RNA spiked in. Each CDR3 is given with its conserved first and last residue. D genes are given only for firm matches. A clone size is listed for some rows: how often the clone was seen (once, few, many), or a class if it is expanded.

V: TRBV4-1
size: many
D: TRBD1
J: TRBJ2-3
DNA: TGCGCCAGCAGCCTTGGACAGGGGTTTTCAGATACGCAGTATTTT
CDR3: CASSLGQGFSDTQYF

V: TRBV12-3/TRBV12-4
size: many
D: TRBD1
J: TRBJ1-5
DNA: TGTGCCAGCAGTTCACAGGGGCCCCGTCGGGCCCAGCATTTT
CDR3: CASSSQGPRRAQHF

V: TRBV20-1
size: -
D: TRBD2
J: TRBJ2-7
DNA: TGCAGTGCTATAGCGGGAAGAGTCTACGAGCAGTACTTC
CDR3: CSAIAGRVYEQYF

V: TRBV6-6
size: many
D: -
J: TRBJ2-7
DNA: TGTGCCAGCAGTTACTCGGGGGCGTACGAGCAGTACTTC
CDR3: CASSYSGAYEQYF

V: TRBV20-1
size: many
D: TRBD1
J: TRBJ2-7
DNA: TGCAGTGCTAGCGACAGGGCCCACGAGCAGTACTTC
CDR3: CSASDRAHEQYF

V: TRBV25-1
size: -
D: -
J: TRBJ1-1
DNA: TGTGCCAGCAGTGAAGTCCTAGGAGAAAACACTGAAGCTTTCTTT
CDR3: CASSEVLGENTEAFF

V: TRBV19
size: many
D: TRBD1
J: TRBJ1-2
DNA: TGTGCCACCGAACCCGGGACAGGGACCTATGGCTACACCTTC
CDR3: CATEPGTGTYGYTF

V: TRBV6-2/TRBV6-3
size: -
D: -
J: TRBJ2-7
DNA: TGTACCAGCAGTTACTCGAGGCTCCGAGGCTCCTACGAGCAGTACTTC
CDR3: CTSSYSRLRGSYEQYF

V: TRBV7-9
size: many
D: -
J: TRBJ2-6
DNA: TGTGCCAGCAGCTTGTTAGTACGCCCTGGGGCCAACGTCCTGACTTTC
CDR3: CASSLLVRPGANVLTF

V: TRBV7-9
size: few
D: -
J: TRBJ2-7
DNA: TGTGCCAGCAGCCCAAAACAGGGTGAGGGAGCCTACGAGCAGTACTTC
CDR3: CASSPKQGEGAYEQYF

V: TRBV25-1
size: -
D: TRBD1
J: TRBJ2-2
DNA: TGTGCCAGCCGGGACAGGGGATACACCGGGGAGCTGTTTTTT
CDR3: CASRDRGYTGELFF

V: TRBV3-1
size: few
D: TRBD2
J: TRBJ2-7
DNA: TGTGCCAGCACCCCAGGGGCGGGACTAGCGGGGGAAAGCTCCTACGAGCAGTACTTC
CDR3: CASTPGAGLAGESSYEQYF

V: TRBV7-2
size: once
D: TRBD2
J: TRBJ2-5
DNA: TGTGCCAGCAGCTTAGGTCTAGCGGGGGGTGAAGAGACCCAGTACTTC
CDR3: CASSLGLAGGEETQYF

V: TRBV2
size: many
D: TRBD1
J: TRBJ1-1
DNA: TGTGCCAGCAGTGAAGTCCCACCTTGGGGACAGAATCTGAGGAACACTGAAGCTTTCTTT
CDR3: CASSEVPPWGQNLRNTEAFF